Presented here are 20 T cell receptor beta chains from one specimen sequenced in a study of blood T cells in healthy people across ages. Next came a second PCR, run for about 7 to 12 cycles, which used a sample-barcoded 5' primer along with a J-beta primer mix. TCRdb passed the 5' RACE reads through MiXCR, listing each CDR3 protein once. Here the sample spans 1.5 million to 2 million distinct CDR3 sequences, about 50% being singletons. The material sequenced was blood. These receptors all stem from a woman aged 35 to 49 in good health.

This clonotype turned up a few times. DNA of the CDR3: TGTGCCAGCAGCCAAGATACAGGGAAGGACATTCAGTACTTC. Protein: CASSQDTGKDIQYF. V gene TRBV4-2 combines with J gene TRBJ2-7, with D possibly TRBD1 on 6 matching bases. The J call is in doubt because the DNA end fits TRBJ2-4 better. Germline V lookup: CDR1 LGHNA, CDR2 YNFKEQ. There are 14 residues in the CDR3.

V usage is TRBV6-4 and J usage is TRBJ2-1; D is uncertain. Trimming cost V 3 bases and J 5 bases, with 8 bases left between them. The V gene's germline CDR1 is MRHNA and CDR2 SNTAGT. This CDR3 spans 13 amino acids. This CDR3 is CASSERENNEQFF. CDR3 DNA sequence: TGTGCCAGCAGTGAACGAGAGAACAATGAGCAGTTCTTC.

This clonotype was picked up one time. V is TRBV2 and J is TRBJ2-4, with 7 bases that match TRBD1. The J call may be in error: the DNA end matches TRBJ2-7 better. Germline V gives CDR1 SNHLY, CDR2 FYNNEI. The CDR3 length is 13 residues. The CDR3 nucleotides are TGTGCCAGCAGTGAAGGGGCAGGGGGCGAGCAGTACTTC. Its translation is CASSEGAGGEQYF.

This clonotype was observed many times. The chain has TRBV14 and TRBJ2-5; D is perhaps TRBD2 (7 bases). The germline V and J ends were trimmed by 2 bases and 4 bases, with 14 bases remaining between them. The germline CDR1 and CDR2 sequences are SGHDN and FVKESK. This CDR3 has 15 residues. CDR3 region: CASSQPRGALETQYF. In DNA, the CDR3 is TGTGCCAGCAGCCAACCCCGGGGGGCCTTAGAGACCCAGTACTTC.

This clonotype occurred many times. The chain is built from TRBV28 and TRBJ2-5; D might be TRBD1 or TRBD2, each matching 5 bases. CDR1 is MDHEN and CDR2 is SYDVKM in the germline V gene. The V gene lost 6 bases and the J gene lost 3 bases, with 11 bases spanning the gap. The CDR3 is 13 amino acids. The CDR3, as DNA: TGTGCCAGCAGCCCCGGGACCAAAGAGACCCAGTACTTC. Translated, it gives CASSPGTKETQYF.

This sequence joins TRBV6-1 and TRBJ1-2; D perhaps matches TRBD1 (6 bases). The CDR3 is 15 amino acids. Trimming cost V 10 bases and J 4 bases, with 22 bases left between them. Germline V gene sequence: CDR1 MNHNS, CDR2 SASEGT. This CDR3 reads CATSYGQNLGYGYTF. For the CDR3, the DNA is TGTGCCACCTCGTATGGACAGAACTTAGGCTATGGCTACACCTTC.

The rearrangement links TRBV27 to TRBJ2-4, with 9 bases that match TRBD1. Losses at the gene ends were 2 bases for V and 7 bases for J; bases not matched to a gene: 6. Germline CDR1 is MNHEY and CDR2 is SMNVEV (reference sequence). The CDR3 runs to 15 residues. The chain's CDR3 is CASSLGVGTGNIQYF. In DNA form, the CDR3 reads TGTGCCAGCAGTTTAGGCGTAGGGACAGGGAACATTCAGTACTTC.

The V gene is TRBV13, the J gene TRBJ1-1, with a weak D call TRBD1 (6 bases). The CDR3 spans 14 residues. Per germline, CDR1 PRHDT and CDR2 FYEKMQ (reference sequence). The V and J ends lost 6 bases and 3 bases respectively, with 14 bases between them. The CDR3 spells CASRRGGMDTEAFF. CDR3 nucleotide sequence: TGTGCCAGCAGGAGGGGGGGGATGGACACTGAAGCTTTCTTT. The full variable domain, with the rest looked up from reference TRBV13 and TRBJ1-1, is AAGVIQSPRHLIKEKRETATLKCYPIPRHDTVYWYQQGPGQDPQFLISFYEKMQSDKGSIPDRFSAQQFSDYHSELNMSSLELGDSALYFCASRRGGMDTEAFFGQGTRLTVV.

This clonotype has more than one count but fewer than ten. This sequence joins TRBV5-1 and TRBJ2-7, with 7 bases fitting TRBD1. From germline, CDR1 is SGHRS and CDR2 YFSETQ. This CDR3 comprises 15 residues. The ends lost 0 bases at V and 5 bases at J; junction bases unmatched: 8. This CDR3 reads CASSLATGVYDEQYF. The CDR3 coding sequence is TGCGCCAGCAGCTTGGCAACAGGGGTGTATGACGAGCAGTACTTC.

The rearrangement joins TRBV28 to TRBJ2-5; 9 bases are a match to TRBD1. The V segment lost 7 bases and the J segment 5 bases; nucleotides outside the gene matches: 8. This CDR3 is 14 amino acids long. Germline values: CDR1 MDHEN, CDR2 SYDVKM. The CDR3 nucleotides are TGTGCCAGCAAAGATTCCGGGACAGGGGAGACCCAGTACTTC. As protein: CASKDSGTGETQYF.

The chain uses TRBV5-1 and TRBJ2-3; no definite D call. Germline CDR1 and CDR2: SGHRS and YFSETQ. Trimming removed 4 bases at V and 2 bases at J, with 8 bases between. The CDR3 is made up of 13 amino acids. The CDR3 here is CASSPYTTDTQYF. CDR3 coding DNA: TGCGCCAGCAGCCCTTACACCACAGATACGCAGTATTTT.

In regard to this clonotype: A much larger clone is a single base away; this may be a read error. V usage is TRBV4-3 and J usage is TRBJ2-3; TRBD2 agrees at 9 bases. Trimming removed 4 bases from V and 7 bases from J; junction bases left unmatched: 12. The germline gives CDR1 LGHNA, CDR2 YSLEER. This CDR3 region has 16 residues. The CDR3 protein is CASSPKVGGGANTQYF. The CDR3 DNA is TGCGCCAGCAGCCCCAAGGTTGGCGGGGGGGCAAATACGCAGTATTTT.

J is TRBJ2-3 and V is TRBV5-8; D ambiguous. This CDR3 has 14 amino acids. Trimming took off 4 bases at V and 3 bases at J, with 12 bases between the two ends. In germline, CDR1 is SGHTS, CDR2 YDEGEE. CDR3 protein: CASSPLDRTDTQYF. CDR3 coding DNA: TGTGCCAGCAGCCCCCTCGACCGAACAGATACGCAGTATTTT.

Only one count was recorded for this clonotype. The gene calls are TRBV20-1 and TRBJ2-7; D is undetermined. CDR1 DFQATT and CDR2 SNEGSKA come from the germline V gene (reference sequence). Between the trimmed V and J ends, which lost 6 bases and 0 bases, there was a span of 15 bases. The CDR3 spans 14 residues. DNA for the CDR3: TGCAGTGCCAGAACAGAGATTGACTCCTACGAGCAGTACTTC. It specifies CSARTEIDSYEQYF.

This clonotype was found a few times. The chain joins TRBV4-1 to TRBJ2-5; D may be TRBD2 (6 bases). Germline V gives CDR1 MGHRA, CDR2 YSYEKL. The V gene lost 0 bases and the J gene lost 7 bases, with 18 bases spanning the gap. This CDR3 is built from 16 residues. CDR3 region: CASSQDFWVEGGTQYF. For the CDR3, the DNA is TGCGCCAGCAGCCAAGATTTCTGGGTGGAGGGAGGGACCCAGTACTTC.

The V gene is TRBV18, the J gene TRBJ2-1, with 12 bases lining up with TRBD2. The germline gives CDR1 KGHSH, CDR2 LQKENI. Losses at the gene ends were 0 bases for V and 6 bases for J; bases not matched to a gene: 3. The CDR3 runs 16 residues. The CDR3 sequence: CASSPPSSGGGNEQFF. DNA for the CDR3: TGTGCCAGCTCACCACCCTCTAGCGGGGGGGGCAATGAGCAGTTCTTC.

This clonotype was seen more than once but under ten times. The rearrangement joins TRBV4-3 to TRBJ2-3, with a possible D match to TRBD2 (5 bases). Germline CDR1 is LGHNA and CDR2 is YSLEER. The germline V and J ends were trimmed by 2 bases and 4 bases, with 10 bases remaining between them. The CDR3 has 14 residues. Here the CDR3 DNA reads TGCGCCAGCAGCCAACGCCGGGGTTCAGATACGCAGTATTTT. Protein sequence: CASSQRRGSDTQYF.

There are a few counts of this clonotype. The chain has TRBV20-1 and TRBJ2-1; D tentatively fits TRBD1 or TRBD2 (6 bases each). Germline loops: CDR1 DFQATT, CDR2 SNEGSKA (reference sequence). Trimming took 0 bases from V and 9 from J, leaving 9 bases between them. The CDR3 is 12 amino acids. This chain's CDR3 is CSAREGGLEQFF. In DNA form, the CDR3 reads TGCAGTGCTAGAGAAGGGGGGCTTGAGCAGTTCTTC.

The chain links TRBV28 to TRBJ2-4, with D possibly matching TRBD1 (5 bases). TRBJ2-7 matches the DNA end more closely, so the J call is doubtful. Per the germline V gene, CDR1 is MDHEN and CDR2 is SYDVKM. The CDR3 consists of 14 residues. CDR3: CASSLHVTVYEQYF. For the CDR3, the DNA is TGTGCCAGCAGTTTACATGTGACAGTATACGAGCAGTACTTC.

J is TRBJ2-7 and V is TRBV28; 7 bases match TRBD1. This CDR3 region has 16 residues. The germline gives CDR1 MDHEN, CDR2 SYDVKM. The trim removed 2 bases at V and 1 base at J, leaving 8 bases unmatched. The CDR3 DNA reads as TGTGCCAGCAGTTTACAGACAGGGAGAGGGTCCTACGAGCAGTACTTC. The encoded protein is CASSLQTGRGSYEQYF.